Listed below are T cell receptor beta chains from one sample, sequenced in a study of blood T cell repertoires in COVID-19. Generated by immunoSEQ multiplex PCR, the TCRdb table keeps only in-frame clones and is missing some. The data hold 140,000 to 150,000 clones, with around 82% observed a single time. Specimen: peripheral blood. Source of these receptors: a man between 60 and 75 years old with active or convalescent COVID-19. Both conserved end residues are part of each CDR3. D genes are given only for firm matches. Only part of the rows carry a size: once, few, many, or a class if the clone is expanded.

>TRBJ2-2|TRBV6-2/TRBV6-3|TRBD2|.
TGTGCCAGCAGTTACCTAGCGGGAGGGCCGGGGACCGGGGAGCTGTTTTTT
CASSYLAGGPGTGELFF
>TRBJ2-3|TRBV18|TRBD2|.
TGTGCCAGCTCACCGGGGGGGGATACGCAGTATTTT
CASSPGGDTQYF
>TRBJ2-5|TRBV10-3|.|.
TGTGCCATCAGGGACTTCCAAGAGACCCAGTACTTC
CAIRDFQETQYF
>TRBJ1-2|TRBV5-1|.|.
TGCGCCAGCAGCCTACAGGGAGTGGACGGCTACACCTTC
CASSLQGVDGYTF
>TRBJ2-1|TRBV7-2|.|once
TGTGCCAGCAGCTTATTAGGGACAAGTGGGGATGAGCAGTTCTTC
CASSLLGTSGDEQFF
>TRBJ2-5|TRBV6-5|.|.
TGTGCCAGCAGTTACGTCGGGGGTGGGGAGACCCAGTACTTC
CASSYVGGGETQYF
>TRBJ2-7|TRBV28|.|.
TGTGCCAGCAGTCCCGCAGGAAGCTCCTACGAGCAGTACTTC
CASSPAGSSYEQYF
>TRBJ2-1|TRBV7-9|TRBD1|.
TGTGCCAGCAGCCCCCCGGGACAGGGAGTTAATGAGCAGTTCTTC
CASSPPGQGVNEQFF
>TRBJ1-2|TRBV5-4|TRBD1|once
TGTGCCAGCAGCCATAGAGGACAGGACTATGGCTACACCTTC
CASSHRGQDYGYTF
>TRBJ2-3|TRBV15|TRBD1|.
TGTGCCACCAGCTTCCGGACAGGGGTCACAGATACGCAGTATTTT
CATSFRTGVTDTQYF
>TRBJ1-6|TRBV28|.|.
TGTGCCAGTAGCCCCCCGGGAGGGGGTCTCTATAATTCACCCCTCCACTTT
CASSPPGGGLYNSPLHF
>TRBJ2-1|TRBV3-1/TRBV3-2|TRBD2|.
TGTGCCAGCAGCCAGGGCCGGCGGGGGGCTGAGCAGTTCTTC
CASSQGRRGAEQFF
>TRBJ2-1|TRBV9|TRBD2|once
TGTGCCAGCAGCGTAGAGCTTACCGGGAGGTCCTACAATGAGCAGTTCTTC
CASSVELTGRSYNEQFF
>TRBJ1-6|TRBV18|TRBD1|.
TGTGCCAGCTCAGAGCTGGGACAGGGGGATTCACCCCTCCACTTT
CASSELGQGDSPLHF
>TRBJ2-6|TRBV19|.|.
TGTGCCAGTAGTATCCCCAGGGCTGGGGCCAACGTCCTGACTTTC
CASSIPRAGANVLTF
>TRBJ1-5|TRBV15|.|.
TGTGCCACCAGCACTGCTTCCGGGGAGCCCCAGCATTTT
CATSTASGEPQHF
>TRBJ2-7|TRBV27|TRBD1|.
TGTGCCAGCCGGACAGGGGCCGGGCAGTACTTC
CASRTGAGQYF
>TRBJ1-5|TRBV19|.|few
TGTGCCAGTGGCGGGGTAGGGTTCAATCAGCCCCAGCATTTT
CASGGVGFNQPQHF
>TRBJ1-1|TRBV6-2/TRBV6-3|TRBD1|.
TGTGCCAGCAGTAGAGAGGGGGCAGAAGCTTTCTTT
CASSREGAEAFF
>TRBJ2-5|TRBV15|.|.
TGTGCCACCAGCAGAGACCCCGGAGAGACCCAGTACTTC
CATSRDPGETQYF
>TRBJ2-7|TRBV4-2|TRBD2|.
TGTGCCAGCAGGGATACTAGCGGCTACGAGCAGTACTTC
CASRDTSGYEQYF